This T cell receptor (beta chain) derives from a study of blood T cell repertoires in COVID-19. The overall study: PBMCs, B-cell-depleted T cells, or T cells were the source of the cDNA or gDNA that made up the material.

The sample holds a few counts of this clone. Authors' processing steps: Estimated nucleated cell counts came from reference gene primer amplification. Sequenced by immunoSEQ multiplex PCR; TCRdb stores in-frame clones only, minus some. V and J calls and clone size follow that table, whereas D and trimming were derived from the DNA. The data show some 200,000 clones, almost 85% seen once. V trimming: 4 bases; J trimming: 6 bases; junction bases outside the gene matches: 6. The CDR3 length is 15 residues. The germline V gene has CDR1 LNHDA and CDR2 SQIVND (reference sequence). Source material: peripheral blood. V usage is TRBV19 and J usage is TRBJ2-7, with TRBD2 matching 13 bases. The TCR comes from a human donor with acute or convalescent COVID-19. The donor label of this sample is uncertain. CDR3: CASSTGLAGVLEQYF. In DNA, the CDR3 is TGTGCCAGTAGTACTGGACTAGCGGGAGTCCTCGAGCAGTACTTC.